This passage covers 27 T cell receptor beta chains from one sample sequenced in a study of blood T cell repertoires in COVID-19. The table came from immunoSEQ multiplex PCR; TCRdb's copy has only in-frame clones and leaves some out. The table lists 150,000 or so clones, over 65% of them singletons. The sequencing input was peripheral blood. The source of these receptors is a woman at least 80 years old with active or convalescent COVID-19.

This sequence joins TRBV5-1 and TRBJ2-2, with 8 nucleotides matching TRBD2. CDR1 SGHRS and CDR2 YFSETQ come from the germline V gene. J was trimmed by 0 bases and V by 4 bases; bases with no gene match: 5. This CDR3 has 16 residues. This CDR3 is CASSPRTSSNTGELFF. CDR3 nucleotide sequence: TGCGCCAGCAGCCCACGGACTAGCTCGAACACCGGGGAGCTGTTTTTT.

The chain employs TRBV28 and TRBJ1-2, with a possible D match to TRBD1 (6 bases). The CDR3 sequence is 15 residues long. V shed 4 bases and J shed 9 bases, with 21 bases lying between them. The germline gives CDR1 MDHEN, CDR2 SYDVKM. The CDR3 region is CASSSRVTGPWSYTF. CDR3 sequence (DNA): TGTGCCAGCAGTTCGAGAGTGACAGGTCCCTGGAGCTACACCTTC.

The chain combines TRBV11-2 with TRBJ2-7; 11 bases line up with TRBD2. The CDR3 has 15 residues. The germline V gene encodes CDR1 SGHAT and CDR2 FQNNGV. J gave up 3 bases and V 1 base, and 2 bases lay outside the gene matches. The CDR3 DNA sequence: TGTGCCAGCAGCTTAGGACTAGCGGGGAACTACGAGCAGTACTTC. This gives the protein CASSLGLAGNYEQYF.

V usage is TRBV19 and J usage is TRBJ1-1; 7 bases map to TRBD1. Germline V CDR1 and CDR2: LNHDA, SQIVND (reference sequence). Unmatched junction bases numbered 10, after V lost 2 bases and J lost 1 base. The CDR3 consists of 17 residues. CDR3 sequence (DNA): TGTGCCAGTAGTATAAGACAGGGACGGAGTAGGAACACTGAAGCTTTCTTT. It specifies CASSIRQGRSRNTEAFF.

This clone was observed once. The chain combines TRBV11-2 with TRBJ2-5; 8 bases are a match to TRBD1. The CDR3 has 17 amino acids. The V and J ends lost 1 base and 4 bases, in that order; junction bases with no gene match: 11. Looked up from germline, CDR1 is SGHAT and CDR2 is FQNNGV. Here the CDR3 reads CASSLVGRGRLGETQYF. Here the CDR3 DNA reads TGTGCCAGCAGCTTAGTAGGCAGGGGGCGGTTGGGAGAGACCCAGTACTTC.

Ten or more counts support this clone. In DNA, the CDR3 is TGTGCCAGCAGCTTAGGGGTACTAGCGGGGGGGCTTTATGAGCAGTTCTTC. It encodes CASSLGVLAGGLYEQFF. The V call is TRBV7-8, the J call TRBJ2-1, with 13 bases that match TRBD2. Germline trimming cut 1 base from V and 8 bases from J; bases unmatched to any gene: 8. The CDR3 has 17 residues. CDR1 and CDR2 (germline): SGHVS, FQNEAQ. The whole variable domain, filled in from reference TRBV7-8 and TRBJ2-1, reads GAGVSQSPRYKVAKRGQDVALRCDPISGHVSLFWYQQALGQGPEFLTYFQNEAQLDKSGLPSDRFFAERPEGSVSTLKIQRTQQEDSAVYLCASSLGVLAGGLYEQFFGPGTRLTVL.

CDR3 nucleotide sequence: TGTGCCAGCAGCTTACGACAGGGAGTCACTGAAGCTTTCTTT. It encodes CASSLRQGVTEAFF. This rearrangement joins TRBV11-2 to TRBJ1-1, with TRBD1 matching 7 bases. The junction had 4 bases not matched to a gene; V was cut back by 2 bases and J by 4 bases. CDR3 size: 14 residues. The germline gives CDR1 SGHAT, CDR2 FQNNGV.

The genes are TRBV12-3 or TRBV12-4 and TRBJ1-2; the D gene is possibly TRBD1 (6 bases). The CDR3 runs 13 residues. V was clipped by 6 bases and J by 5 bases, with 13 bases between them. Here the CDR3 DNA reads TGTGCCAGCAGCCCAGGACAGATATATGGCTACACCTTC. This sequence encodes CASSPGQIYGYTF.

The chain has TRBV28 and TRBJ2-1, with unresolved D. The V gene's germline CDR1 is MDHEN and CDR2 SYDVKM. The V end was cut by 4 bases, the J end by 0 bases, with 10 bases between. The CDR3 sequence is 15 residues long. The CDR3 here is CASSSTMSSYNEQFF. CDR3 nucleotide sequence: TGTGCCAGCAGTTCAACTATGAGCTCCTACAATGAGCAGTTCTTC.

The V gene is TRBV5-1, the J gene TRBJ1-4, with 9 bases lining up with TRBD1. Looked up from germline, CDR1 is SGHRS and CDR2 is YFSETQ. The J segment lost 8 bases and the V segment lost 5 bases, leaving 7 bases of the junction unmatched. The CDR3 extends over 14 amino acids. As DNA, the CDR3 is TGCGCCAGCAGTCCCGGGACAGGGCTAGAAAAACTGTTTTTT. This gives the protein CASSPGTGLEKLFF.

The CDR3 nucleotides are TGTGCCAGCAGCCCGGAGGCAGCCGCGAACACCGGGGAGCTGTTTTTT. It translates to CASSPEAAANTGELFF. The chain links TRBV5-6 to TRBJ2-2; D is perhaps TRBD2 (5 bases). The CDR3 sequence is 16 residues long. Germline CDR1 and CDR2: SGHDT and YYEEEE. V lost 4 bases and J lost 0, with 13 bases in between.

The rearrangement joins TRBV18 to TRBJ1-3; D is unresolved. The V and J ends lost 2 bases and 4 bases respectively, with 24 bases between them. The CDR3 has 19 amino acids. Germline V lookup: CDR1 KGHSH, CDR2 LQKENI. In nucleotides, the CDR3 is TGTGCCAGCTCACCATTCGGGCCGGGGTTGGGCTTGGAAGGAAACACCATATATTTT. The encoded protein is CASSPFGPGLGLEGNTIYF.

The V gene is TRBV27, the J gene TRBJ1-6; perhaps TRBD1 as D (5 bases). Trimming took 3 bases from V and 7 from J, leaving 10 bases between them. Germline-derived CDR1 and CDR2 are MNHEY and SMNVEV (reference sequence). The CDR3 totals 14 residues. The chain's CDR3 is CASSFETENSPLHF. The CDR3 nucleotides read TGTGCCAGCAGTTTCGAGACAGAAAATTCACCCCTCCACTTT.

The gene calls are TRBV7-3 and TRBJ2-5, with 9 bases lining up with TRBD2. This CDR3 has 16 amino acids. Trimming took 1 base from V and 5 from J; bases not matched to a gene: 8. CDR1 SGHTA and CDR2 FQGTGA come from the germline V gene. The CDR3 coding sequence is TGTGCCAGCAGCTTAAGCCCGGCGGGGGGGCAGGAGACCCAGTACTTC. This codes for CASSLSPAGGQETQYF.

This chain links TRBV28 with TRBJ2-3; 12 nucleotides align to TRBD2. The CDR3 loop spans 18 amino acids. J lost 1 base, V lost 5 bases, and 10 bases had no gene match. Germline V gives CDR1 MDHEN, CDR2 SYDVKM. Written as DNA, the CDR3 is TGTGCCAGCAGTAGCCTAGCGGGGGGGCCTGGGGGCACAGATACGCAGTATTTT. Translated, it gives CASSSLAGGPGGTDTQYF.

This clone has only a few counts. This chain links TRBV18 with TRBJ1-5; TRBD1 is a possible D gene (5 bases). The CDR3 is 17 amino acids. CDR1 is KGHSH, CDR2 LQKENI, per germline. V lost 3 bases and J lost 0, with 15 bases in between. CDR3 coding DNA: TGTGCCAGCTCACCCCTATCCCAGGGATCTAGCAATCAGCCCCAGCATTTT. Translated, it gives CASSPLSQGSSNQPQHF.

This clone came up a few times. V gene TRBV2 combines with J gene TRBJ2-1; 9 bases are a match to TRBD2. The CDR3 loop spans 15 amino acids. Germline trimming cut 1 base from V and 9 bases from J; bases unmatched to any gene: 7. The germline CDR1 and CDR2 sequences are SNHLY and FYNNEI. The CDR3 DNA follows: TGTGCCAGCAGTGAAGGACTAGCGGCGGGCATTGAGCAGTTCTTC. Translated: CASSEGLAAGIEQFF.

The genes are TRBV19 and TRBJ1-1; no clear D gene. Germline V gene lookup returns CDR1 LNHDA and CDR2 SQIVND (reference sequence). The length of the CDR3 is 15 residues. Trimming shortened V by 1 base and J by 1 base, and 10 bases separated the two germline ends. The CDR3 reads CASSIARGKNTEAFF. The CDR3 bases are TGTGCCAGTAGTATAGCCCGAGGAAAGAACACTGAAGCTTTCTTT.

The V gene is TRBV6-5, the J gene TRBJ1-2; tentatively, D is TRBD1 (6 bases). CDR1 and CDR2 (germline): MNHEY, SVGAGI. The CDR3 covers 14 residues. Trimming removed 5 bases from V and 4 bases from J, with 14 bases in between. The CDR3 reads CASSNVGTTYGYTF. The CDR3 nucleotides are TGTGCCAGCAGTAACGTCGGGACAACCTATGGCTACACCTTC.

The rearrangement uses TRBV11-2 and TRBJ2-1; 8 nucleotides agree with TRBD1. Losses at the gene ends were 1 base for V and 6 bases for J; bases not matched to a gene: 2. Germline CDR1 is SGHAT and CDR2 is FQNNGV. The CDR3 sequence is 14 residues long. CDR3 sequence (DNA): TGTGCCAGCAGCTTAGGGACAGGGCCCAATGAGCAGTTCTTC. Residues: CASSLGTGPNEQFF.

This clone appeared once. The V gene is TRBV21-1, the J gene TRBJ2-4; the table assigns TRBD1, which was not confirmed against the DNA. TRBV21-1 is classified as a pseudogene. The CDR3 is 17 amino acids. The DNA for the CDR3 is TGTGCCAGCAGCAAAAACCAGGGGGCTCAGGTTGAAAACATTCAGTACTTC. Translating gives CASSKNQGAQVENIQYF.

The rearrangement uses TRBV7-2 and TRBJ1-6, with 7 nucleotides matching TRBD1. The length of the CDR3 is 17 residues. Germline V gene sequence: CDR1 SGHTA, CDR2 FQGNSA. Trimming cost V 5 bases and J 10 bases; bases outside gene matches: 17. Here the CDR3 DNA reads TGTGCCAGCAGCCCCCTCCGGGCAGGGGGGTTATCCTCACCCCTCCACTTT. This gives the protein CASSPLRAGGLSSPLHF.

This sequence joins TRBV5-1 and TRBJ1-2; TRBD1 aligns across 7 bases. J was trimmed by 4 bases and V by 0 bases; bases with no gene match: 6. The germline V gene encodes CDR1 SGHRS and CDR2 YFSETQ. The CDR3 extends over 15 amino acids. DNA for the CDR3: TGCGCCAGCAGCTTGGGGGGACAGAAATTCTATGGCTACACCTTC. Translation gives CASSLGGQKFYGYTF.

This rearrangement joins TRBV6-2 or TRBV6-3 to TRBJ1-1, with D tentatively TRBD1 (5 bases). The CDR3 is 16 amino acids. V lost 1 base, J lost 0 bases, and 12 bases lay in between. CDR1 MNHEY and CDR2 SVGEGT come from the germline V gene. The CDR3 DNA is TGTGCCAGCAGTTACTTATCGGGGGGTATGAACACTGAAGCTTTCTTT. Its protein product is CASSYLSGGMNTEAFF.

The chain employs TRBV11-2 and TRBJ2-3; 9 bases are shared with TRBD1. The germline gives CDR1 SGHAT, CDR2 FQNNGV. CDR3 size: 14 residues. V shed 3 bases and J 4 bases; nucleotides not matched to a gene: 2. The CDR3 DNA follows: TGTGCCAGCAGCTTCGACAGGGGGGCAGATACGCAGTATTTT. It specifies CASSFDRGADTQYF.

This sequence joins TRBV28 and TRBJ1-2; perhaps TRBD1 as D (5 bases). The germline V gene encodes CDR1 MDHEN and CDR2 SYDVKM. The CDR3 length is 12 residues. Trimming left V 10 bases short and J 8 bases short, with 17 bases between. The CDR3 spells CATGGGTMGYTF. CDR3 coding DNA: TGTGCCACCGGGGGGGGGACTATGGGCTACACCTTC.

The CDR3 loop is CASSRQTGDNSPLHF. CDR3 nucleotides: TGCGCCAGCAGCCGTCAGACAGGGGATAATTCACCCCTCCACTTT. This chain joins TRBV4-1 and TRBJ1-6; 8 nucleotides agree with TRBD1. The CDR3 extends over 15 amino acids. The germline V gene has CDR1 MGHRA and CDR2 YSYEKL. V gave up 4 bases and J gave up 5 bases; unmatched junction bases: 4.